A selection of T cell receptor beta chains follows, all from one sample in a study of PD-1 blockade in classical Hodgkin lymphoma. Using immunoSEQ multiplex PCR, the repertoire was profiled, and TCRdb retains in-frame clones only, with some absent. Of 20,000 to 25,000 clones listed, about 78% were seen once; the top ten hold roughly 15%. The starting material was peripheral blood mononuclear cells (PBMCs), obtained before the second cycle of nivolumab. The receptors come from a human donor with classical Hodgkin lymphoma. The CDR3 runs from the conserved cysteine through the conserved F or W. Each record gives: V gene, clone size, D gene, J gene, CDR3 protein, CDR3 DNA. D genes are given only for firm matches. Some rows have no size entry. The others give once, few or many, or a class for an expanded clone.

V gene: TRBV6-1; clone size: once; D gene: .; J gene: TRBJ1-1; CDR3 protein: CASSGLGNRVGTEAFF; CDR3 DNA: TGTGCCAGCAGTGGACTTGGGAACAGGGTGGGCACTGAAGCTTTCTTT
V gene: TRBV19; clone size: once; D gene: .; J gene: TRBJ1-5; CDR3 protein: CASSSRSRPSGNQPQHF; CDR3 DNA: TGTGCCAGTAGTTCAAGGAGCAGACCTTCGGGCAATCAGCCCCAGCATTTT
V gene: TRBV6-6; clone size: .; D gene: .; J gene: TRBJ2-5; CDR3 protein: CASRDAGRETQYF; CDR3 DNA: TGTGCCAGCAGGGACGCGGGCCGAGAGACCCAGTACTTC
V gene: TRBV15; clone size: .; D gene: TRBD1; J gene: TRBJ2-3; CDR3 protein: CATSRTGAEDTQYF; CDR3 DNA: TGTGCCACCAGCCGGACAGGGGCCGAAGATACGCAGTATTTT
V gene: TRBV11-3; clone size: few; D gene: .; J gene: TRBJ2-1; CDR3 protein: CASSLEGTPSEEQFF; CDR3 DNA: TGTGCCAGCAGCTTAGAAGGGACGCCGTCGGAGGAGCAGTTCTTC
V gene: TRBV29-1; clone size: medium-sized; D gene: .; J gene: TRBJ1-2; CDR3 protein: CSVRDTGVYGYTF; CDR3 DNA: TGCAGCGTGAGAGACACAGGAGTCTATGGCTACACCTTC
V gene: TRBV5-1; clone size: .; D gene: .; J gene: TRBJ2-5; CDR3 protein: CASSLEDRWKSQYF; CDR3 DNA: TGCGCCAGCAGCTTGGAAGACAGGTGGAAGTCTCAGTACTTC
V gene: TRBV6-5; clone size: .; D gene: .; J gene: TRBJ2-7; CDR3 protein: CASSFRGPYEQYF; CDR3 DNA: TGTGCCAGCAGTTTTAGGGGACCTTACGAGCAGTACTTC
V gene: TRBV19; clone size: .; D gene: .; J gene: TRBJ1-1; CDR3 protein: CASSMQGGTEAFF; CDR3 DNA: TGTGCCAGTAGTATGCAGGGTGGTACTGAAGCTTTCTTT
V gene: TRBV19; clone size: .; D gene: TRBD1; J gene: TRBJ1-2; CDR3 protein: CASSIRTGGYGYTF; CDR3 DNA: TGTGCCAGTAGTATACGGACAGGAGGATATGGCTACACCTTC
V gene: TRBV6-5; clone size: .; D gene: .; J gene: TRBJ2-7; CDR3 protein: CASRNYEQYF; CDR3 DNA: TGTGCCAGCAGGAATTACGAGCAGTACTTC
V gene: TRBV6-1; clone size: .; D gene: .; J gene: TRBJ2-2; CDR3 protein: CASRTVAGELFF; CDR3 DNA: TGTGCCAGTAGGACCGTGGCGGGGGAGCTGTTTTTT
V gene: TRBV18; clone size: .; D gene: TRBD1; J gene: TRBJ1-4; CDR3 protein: CASSPTGEEKLFF; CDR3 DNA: TGTGCCAGCTCTCCGACAGGGGAAGAAAAACTGTTTTTT
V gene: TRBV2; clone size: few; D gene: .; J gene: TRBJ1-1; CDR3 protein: CASSEFGTEAFF; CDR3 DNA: TGTGCCAGCAGTGAATTTGGGACTGAAGCTTTCTTT
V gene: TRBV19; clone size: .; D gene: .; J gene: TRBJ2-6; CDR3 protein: CASSMSGANVLTF; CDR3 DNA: TGTGCCAGTAGTATGTCTGGGGCCAACGTCCTGACTTTC
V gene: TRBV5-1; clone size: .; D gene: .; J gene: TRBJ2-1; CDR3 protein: CASSDGVSSYNEQFF; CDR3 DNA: TGCGCCAGCAGCGACGGAGTGAGCTCCTACAATGAGCAGTTCTTC
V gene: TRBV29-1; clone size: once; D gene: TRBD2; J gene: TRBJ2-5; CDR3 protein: CSVSGTSGRETQYF; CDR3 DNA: TGCAGCGTGTCCGGGACTAGCGGGAGAGAGACCCAGTACTTC
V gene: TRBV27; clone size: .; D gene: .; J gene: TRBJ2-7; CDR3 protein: CASSFLGREQYF; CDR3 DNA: TGTGCCAGCAGTTTCTTGGGAAGGGAGCAGTACTTC
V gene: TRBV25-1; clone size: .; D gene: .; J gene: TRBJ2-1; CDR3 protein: CASSASLGHNEQFF; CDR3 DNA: TGTGCCAGCAGTGCCTCCCTCGGGCACAATGAGCAGTTCTTC
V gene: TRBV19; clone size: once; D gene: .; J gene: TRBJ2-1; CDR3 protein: CASSMEANNEQFF; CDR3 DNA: TGTGCCAGTAGTATGGAGGCCAACAATGAGCAGTTCTTC
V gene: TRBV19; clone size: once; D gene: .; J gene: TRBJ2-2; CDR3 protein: CASSMSAFSGELFF; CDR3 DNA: TGTGCCAGTAGTATGAGCGCATTCTCCGGGGAGCTGTTTTTT
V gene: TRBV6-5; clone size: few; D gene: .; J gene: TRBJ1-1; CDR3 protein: CASSQGPVAFF; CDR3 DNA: TGTGCCAGCAGCCAGGGCCCAGTGGCTTTCTTT
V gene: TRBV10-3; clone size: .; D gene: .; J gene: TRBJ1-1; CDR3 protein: CAISEDNLMNTEAFF; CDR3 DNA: TGTGCCATCAGTGAGGACAACTTAATGAACACTGAAGCTTTCTTT
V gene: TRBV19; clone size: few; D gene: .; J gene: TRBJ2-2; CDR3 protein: CASSIEGGTGELFF; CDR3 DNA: TGTGCCAGTAGTATAGAGGGCGGCACCGGGGAGCTGTTTTTT
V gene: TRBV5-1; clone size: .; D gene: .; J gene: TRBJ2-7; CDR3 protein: CASSRTSGGGSSYEQYF; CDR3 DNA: TGCGCCAGCAGCCGGACCTCCGGAGGAGGTAGCTCCTACGAGCAGTACTTC
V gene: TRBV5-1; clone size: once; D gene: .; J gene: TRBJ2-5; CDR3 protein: CASSPTSGSGETQYF; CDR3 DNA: TGCGCCAGCAGCCCGACTTCCGGGAGCGGAGAGACCCAGTACTTC
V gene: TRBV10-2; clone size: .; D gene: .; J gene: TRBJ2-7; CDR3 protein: CASGSGPHRPVGF; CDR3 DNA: TGCGCCAGCGGGTCCGGGCCCCACAGGCCCGTGGGCTTC
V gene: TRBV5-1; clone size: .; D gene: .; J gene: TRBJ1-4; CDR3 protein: CASSPYFGEKLFF; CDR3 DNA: TGCGCCAGCAGCCCCTACTTCGGGGAAAAACTGTTTTTT
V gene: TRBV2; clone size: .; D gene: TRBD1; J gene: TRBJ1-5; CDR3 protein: CASSDPNAGTGDRGSNQPQHF; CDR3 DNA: TGTGCCAGCAGTGATCCCAACGCCGGGACAGGGGATAGGGGTAGCAATCAGCCCCAGCATTTT
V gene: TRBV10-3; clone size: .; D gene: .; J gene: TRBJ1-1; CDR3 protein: CAISDPKNTEAFF; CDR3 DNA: TGTGCCATCAGTGACCCTAAGAACACTGAAGCTTTCTTT
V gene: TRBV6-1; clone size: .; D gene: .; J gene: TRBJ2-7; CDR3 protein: CASSGGWRGFYEQYF; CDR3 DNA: TGTGCCAGCAGTGGCGGCTGGCGGGGATTCTACGAGCAGTACTTC
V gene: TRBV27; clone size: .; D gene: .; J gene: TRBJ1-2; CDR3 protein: CASGRGGQGNYGYTF; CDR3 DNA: TGTGCCAGCGGGCGAGGGGGGCAGGGTAACTATGGCTACACCTTC
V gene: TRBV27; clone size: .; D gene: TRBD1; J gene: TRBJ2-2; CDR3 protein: CASSWGQGSGELFF; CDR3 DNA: TGTGCCAGCAGTTGGGGACAGGGTAGCGGGGAGCTGTTTTTT
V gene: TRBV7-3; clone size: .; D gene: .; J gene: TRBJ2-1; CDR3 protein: CASSSGLSVYNEQFF; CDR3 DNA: TGTGCCAGCAGCTCGGGACTTTCCGTCTACAATGAGCAGTTCTTC
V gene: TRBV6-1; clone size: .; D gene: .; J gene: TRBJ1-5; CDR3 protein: CASNQGVNQPQHF; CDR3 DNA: TGTGCCAGCAATCAAGGGGTAAATCAGCCCCAGCATTTT
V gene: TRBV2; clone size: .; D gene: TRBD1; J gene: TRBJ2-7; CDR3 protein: CASSLGQGGPYEQYF; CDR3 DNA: TGTGCCAGCAGCCTGGGACAGGGTGGCCCCTACGAGCAGTACTTC
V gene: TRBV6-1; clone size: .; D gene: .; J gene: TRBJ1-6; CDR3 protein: CASSTLPQSPLHF; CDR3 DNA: TGTGCCAGCAGCACACTTCCCCAATCACCCCTCCACTTT
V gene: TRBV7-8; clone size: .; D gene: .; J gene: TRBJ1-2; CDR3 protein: CASSLTPDSYTF; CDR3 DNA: TGTGCCAGCAGCTTAACGCCGGACTCCTACACCTTC
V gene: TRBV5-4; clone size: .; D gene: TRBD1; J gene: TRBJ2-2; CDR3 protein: CASSLAPGQGAPNTGELFF; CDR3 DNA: TGTGCCAGCAGCTTGGCCCCGGGACAGGGGGCGCCGAACACCGGGGAGCTGTTTTTT
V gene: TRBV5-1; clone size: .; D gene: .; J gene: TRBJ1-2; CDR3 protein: CASSLEGVDGYTF; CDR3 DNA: TGCGCCAGCAGCTTGGAGGGGGTAGATGGCTACACCTTC
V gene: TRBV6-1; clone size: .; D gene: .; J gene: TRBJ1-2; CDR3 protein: CASSATGTYGYTF; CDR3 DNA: TGTGCCAGCAGTGCCACAGGGACTTATGGCTACACCTTC
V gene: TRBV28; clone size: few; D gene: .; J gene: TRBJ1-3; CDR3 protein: CASSSPQGNTIYF; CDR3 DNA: TGTGCCAGCAGCTCCCCCCAGGGAAACACCATATATTTT
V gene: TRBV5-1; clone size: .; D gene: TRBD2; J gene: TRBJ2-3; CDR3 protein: CASSSLVAGGADTQYF; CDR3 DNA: TGCGCCAGCAGCAGCCTCGTAGCGGGAGGGGCAGATACGCAGTATTTT
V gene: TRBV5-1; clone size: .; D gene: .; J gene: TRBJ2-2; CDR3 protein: CASTTSGTSFTGELFF; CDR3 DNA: TGCGCCAGCACCACCTCAGGCACTAGCTTCACCGGGGAGCTGTTTTTT
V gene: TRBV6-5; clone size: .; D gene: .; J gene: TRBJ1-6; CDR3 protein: CASSPPEGRYSPLHF; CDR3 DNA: TGTGCCAGCAGTCCCCCGGAGGGAAGATATTCACCCCTCCACTTT
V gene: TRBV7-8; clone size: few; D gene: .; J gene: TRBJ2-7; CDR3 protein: CASSWDTAYEQYF; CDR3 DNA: TGTGCCAGCAGCTGGGACACCGCCTACGAGCAGTACTTC
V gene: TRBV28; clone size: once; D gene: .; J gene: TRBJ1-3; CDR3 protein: CASSLGTLGNTIYF; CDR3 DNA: TGTGCCAGCAGCCTCGGGACATTAGGAAACACCATATATTTT
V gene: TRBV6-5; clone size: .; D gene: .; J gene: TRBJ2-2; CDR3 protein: CASSNTGAGELFF; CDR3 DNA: TGTGCCAGCAGTAACACGGGGGCCGGGGAGCTGTTTTTT
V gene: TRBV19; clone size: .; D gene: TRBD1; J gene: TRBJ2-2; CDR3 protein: CASKGQGNTGELFF; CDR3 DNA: TGTGCCAGTAAGGGACAGGGGAACACCGGGGAGCTGTTTTTT
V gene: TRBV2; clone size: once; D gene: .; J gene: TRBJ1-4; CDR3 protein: CASSQFGEKLFF; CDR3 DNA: TGTGCCAGCAGCCAGTTTGGTGAAAAACTGTTTTTT
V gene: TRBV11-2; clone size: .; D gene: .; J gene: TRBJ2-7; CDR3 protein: CASSLVAVQEQYF; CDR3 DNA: TGTGCCAGCAGCTTAGTGGCGGTTCAAGAGCAGTACTTC
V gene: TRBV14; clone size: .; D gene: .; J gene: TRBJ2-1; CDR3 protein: CASSQVHFRSYNEQFF; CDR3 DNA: TGTGCCAGCAGCCAAGTTCACTTTCGCTCCTACAATGAGCAGTTCTTC
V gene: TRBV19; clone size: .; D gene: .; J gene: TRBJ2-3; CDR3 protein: CASSQTSTDTQYF; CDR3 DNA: TGTGCCAGTAGTCAGACGAGCACAGATACGCAGTATTTT